This note documents a single T cell receptor beta chain sequence. Its binding antigen is unknown. No per-base quality is available; no much larger clone lies one base away. Whole blood was collected in K2EDTA tubes by collaborating institutions according to the institutions' own protocols. For TCRbeta analysis, collaborator samples were shipped as frozen whole blood, as isolated PBMCs, or as DNA extracted from either sample type. From a lookup of the germline V gene (reference sequence), CDR1 and CDR2 are LNHDA and SQIVND. The CDR3 contains 13 residues, cysteine and phenylalanine counted. Here the CDR3 DNA is all that survives: 39 bases in frame from base 1. Relative to germline, V is missing 7 bases and J is missing 7 bases, with 3 bases of the junction outside any gene match. This entry is derived from a study of blood T cell repertoires in COVID-19 (dated by TCRdb to between 2020 and 2021). Turning to the overall study: Collaborator samples came from the United States, Italy and Spain and covered acute and convalescent phases of COVID-19. The prospective study material was composed of cDNA or gDNA derived from T cells, B-cell-depleted T cells, or PBMCs. The dataset comprised deeply sampled blood TCRbeta repertoires from subjects exposed to, actively infected with, or recovered from COVID-19. A freely available public database, intended as a resource for researchers studying the immune response to SARS-CoV-2, is where the repertoires were released. The samples were drawn from the first 160 participants of the ongoing ImmuneRACE study and from over 950 subjects provided by 6 global collaborators. Nearly every sample came with metadata listing a de-identified subject ID, COVID-19 status, age in years and sex. Where available, HLA class I and class II types were obtained from metadata supplied by the sample provider rather than from assay-based typing.

TCRbeta CDR3 regions were amplified from genomic DNA by means of the immunoSEQ Assay, a bias-controlled multiplex PCR. In the source study's methods: Within the assay, amplification of reference gene primers was used to estimate how many nucleated cells each sample contained. To quantify the absolute abundance of each unique TCRbeta CDR3 rearrangement, sequence reads were collapsed and filtered. For each sample, productive Simpson clonality was calculated as the square root of Simpson's diversity index over productive rearrangements. TCRdb limited this immuneACCESS table to in-frame rearrangements with V and J called. A share of clones is missing; checked studies link under half to unresolved V genes, and the rest is unexplained. The V and J calls and clone size were taken over from that table, and D and trimming were inferred from the DNA. For this sample the table gives a few hundred thousand clones, of which around 85% were detected only once. The biggest ten clones account for roughly 5.8% of the sample.

The paper as a whole reports these results and caveats: The amount of clinical and demographic metadata varied by source and participant and was provided uncurated.

The specimen sequenced was peripheral blood. This TCR was recovered from a man in his 60s with acute or convalescent COVID-19. This chain joins TRBV19 to TRBJ2-1; 11 central nucleotides agree with TRBD2. The DNA reads TGTGCCAGTACTCTAGCGGGAGGAAATGAGCAGTTCTTC. Its protein is CASTLAGGNEQFF.